The 2 T cell receptor beta chains below all came from one sample that was sequenced in a study of T cell changes during pregnancy in multiple sclerosis. TCRdb's table, derived via immunoSEQ multiplex PCR, lists solely in-frame clones and lacks some. The repertoire holds over 25,000 clones, roughly 91% seen once, with 3% to 5% in the top ten. Sample: CD8+ T cells from peripheral blood mononuclear cells, taken in the second trimester of pregnancy. These receptors all come from a female donor in good health, enrolled as a control in a pregnancy study.

CDR3 loop: CASSRRGATNEKLFF. CDR3 in DNA: TGTGCCAGCAGCCGTCGGGGGGCAACTAATGAAAAACTGTTTTTT. The chain joins TRBV27 to TRBJ1-4, with D possibly matching TRBD1 (5 bases). Per germline, CDR1 MNHEY and CDR2 SMNVEV (reference sequence). This CDR3 spans 15 amino acids. V was pared by 6 bases and J by 0 bases, with 11 bases between.

This chain links TRBV20-1 with TRBJ1-2; the D gene is possibly TRBD1 (5 bases). The CDR3 contains 10 residues. Germline CDR1 and CDR2: DFQATT and SNEGSKA (reference sequence). The V end was cut by 6 bases, the J end by 6 bases, with 8 bases between. CDR3 region: CSAEQDGYTF. The CDR3, as DNA: TGCAGTGCCGAACAGGATGGCTACACCTTC.